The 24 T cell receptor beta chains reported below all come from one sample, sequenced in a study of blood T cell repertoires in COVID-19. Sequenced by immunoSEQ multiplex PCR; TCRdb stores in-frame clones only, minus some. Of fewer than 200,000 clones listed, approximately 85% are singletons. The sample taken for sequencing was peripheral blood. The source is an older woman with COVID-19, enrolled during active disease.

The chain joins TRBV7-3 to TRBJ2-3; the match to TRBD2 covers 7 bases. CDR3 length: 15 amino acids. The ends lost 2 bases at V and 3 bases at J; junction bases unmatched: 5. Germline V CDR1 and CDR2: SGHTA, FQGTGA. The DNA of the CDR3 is TGTGCCAGCAGCTTAGAGGGCGGGAGAACAGATACGCAGTATTTT. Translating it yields CASSLEGGRTDTQYF.

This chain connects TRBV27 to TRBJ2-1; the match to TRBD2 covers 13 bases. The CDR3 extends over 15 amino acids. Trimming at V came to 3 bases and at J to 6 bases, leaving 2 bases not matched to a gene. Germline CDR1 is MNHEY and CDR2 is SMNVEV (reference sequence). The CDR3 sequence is CASSLTSGGFNEQFF. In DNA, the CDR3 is TGTGCCAGCAGTTTGACTAGCGGGGGGTTCAATGAGCAGTTCTTC.

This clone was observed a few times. The CDR3 coding sequence is TGTGCCAGTAGTACAAGGGGTGGTCGTCAGCCCCAGCATTTT. Its translation: CASSTRGGRQPQHF. The rearrangement joins TRBV19 to TRBJ1-5, with D possibly matching TRBD1 (5 bases). This CDR3 is 14 amino acids long. V was shortened by 4 bases and J by 6 bases, with 13 bases between the two germline ends. CDR1 and CDR2 (germline): LNHDA, SQIVND (reference sequence).

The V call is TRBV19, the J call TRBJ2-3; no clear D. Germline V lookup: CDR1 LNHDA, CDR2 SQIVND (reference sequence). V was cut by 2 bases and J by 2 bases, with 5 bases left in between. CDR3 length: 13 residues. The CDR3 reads CASSIRPTDTQYF. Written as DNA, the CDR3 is TGTGCCAGTAGTATACGTCCCACAGATACGCAGTATTTT.

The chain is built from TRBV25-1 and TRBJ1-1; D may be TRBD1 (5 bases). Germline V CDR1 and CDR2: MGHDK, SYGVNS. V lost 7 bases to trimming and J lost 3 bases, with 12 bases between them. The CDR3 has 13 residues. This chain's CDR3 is CASTRWGDTEAFF. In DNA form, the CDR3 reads TGTGCCAGCACCAGGTGGGGGGACACTGAAGCTTTCTTT.

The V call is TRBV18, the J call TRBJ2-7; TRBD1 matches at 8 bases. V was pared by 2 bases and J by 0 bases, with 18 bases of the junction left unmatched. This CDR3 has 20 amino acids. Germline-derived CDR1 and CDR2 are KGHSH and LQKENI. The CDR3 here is CASSPGRSQLDRASSYEQYV. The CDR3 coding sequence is TGTGCCAGCTCACCAGGACGCTCGCAGCTGGACAGGGCGAGCTCCTACGAGCAGTACGTC.

CDR3 in DNA: TGTGCCAGCAGTTTATCCAGGGGGCCGATCACCGGGGAGCTGTTTTTT. As protein: CASSLSRGPITGELFF. V is TRBV28 and J is TRBJ2-2, with TRBD1 identical over 8 bases. The length of the CDR3 is 16 residues. Germline CDR1 MDHEN, CDR2 SYDVKM. Unmatched junction bases numbered 5, after V lost 1 base and J lost 4 bases.

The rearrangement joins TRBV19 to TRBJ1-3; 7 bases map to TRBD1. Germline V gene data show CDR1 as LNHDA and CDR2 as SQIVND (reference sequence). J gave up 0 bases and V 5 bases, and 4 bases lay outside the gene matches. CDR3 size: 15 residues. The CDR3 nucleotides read TGTGCCAGTAGTCGGGACAGCAGCTCTGGAAACACCATATATTTT. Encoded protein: CASSRDSSSGNTIYF.

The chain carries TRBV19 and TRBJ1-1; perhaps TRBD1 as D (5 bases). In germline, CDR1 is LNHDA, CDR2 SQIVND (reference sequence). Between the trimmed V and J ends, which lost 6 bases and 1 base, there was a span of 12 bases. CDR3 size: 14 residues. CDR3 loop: CASRLGVENTEAFF. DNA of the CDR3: TGTGCCAGTAGATTAGGGGTGGAGAACACTGAAGCTTTCTTT.

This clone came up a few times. The CDR3: CAWSAGGAYEQYF. In nucleotides, the CDR3 is TGTGCCTGGAGTGCAGGGGGAGCCTACGAGCAGTACTTC. V usage is TRBV30 and J usage is TRBJ2-7, with 7 positions matching TRBD1. The V and J ends lost 1 base and 2 bases, in that order; junction bases with no gene match: 2. The germline CDR1 and CDR2 sequences are GTSNPN and SVGIG (reference sequence). The CDR3 covers 13 residues.

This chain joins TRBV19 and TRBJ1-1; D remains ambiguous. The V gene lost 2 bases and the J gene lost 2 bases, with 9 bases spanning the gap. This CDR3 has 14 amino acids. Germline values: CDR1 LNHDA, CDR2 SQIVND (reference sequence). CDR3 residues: CASSIWPGNTEAFF. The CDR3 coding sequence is TGTGCCAGTAGTATATGGCCAGGTAACACTGAAGCTTTCTTT.

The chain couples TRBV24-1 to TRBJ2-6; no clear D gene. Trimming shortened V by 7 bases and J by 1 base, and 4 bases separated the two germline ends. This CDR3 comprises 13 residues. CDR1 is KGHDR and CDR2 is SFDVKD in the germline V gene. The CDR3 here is CATSFSGANVLTF. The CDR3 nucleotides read TGTGCCACCAGCTTTTCTGGGGCCAACGTCCTGACTTTC.

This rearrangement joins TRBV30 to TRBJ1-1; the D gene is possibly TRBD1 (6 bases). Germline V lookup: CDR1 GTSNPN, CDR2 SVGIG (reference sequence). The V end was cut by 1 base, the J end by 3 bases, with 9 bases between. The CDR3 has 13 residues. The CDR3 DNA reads TGTGCCTGGAGTGACAGGGTGGACACTGAAGCTTTCTTT. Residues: CAWSDRVDTEAFF.

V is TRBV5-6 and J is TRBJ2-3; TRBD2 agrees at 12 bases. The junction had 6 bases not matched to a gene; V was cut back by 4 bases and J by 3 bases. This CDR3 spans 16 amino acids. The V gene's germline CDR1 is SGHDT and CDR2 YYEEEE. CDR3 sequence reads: CASSSRLAGATDTQYF. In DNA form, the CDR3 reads TGTGCCAGCAGCAGCAGACTAGCGGGGGCGACAGATACGCAGTATTTT.

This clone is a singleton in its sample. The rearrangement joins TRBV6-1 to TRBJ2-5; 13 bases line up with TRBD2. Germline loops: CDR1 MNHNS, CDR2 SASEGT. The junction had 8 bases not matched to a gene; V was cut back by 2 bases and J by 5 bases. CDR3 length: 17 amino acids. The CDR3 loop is CASSEMRLAGGRETQYF. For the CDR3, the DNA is TGTGCCAGCAGTGAAATGAGACTAGCGGGAGGTCGGGAGACCCAGTACTTC.

This chain's CDR3 is CASGRRLRAGGNSGANVLTF. CDR3 bases: TGTGCCAGCGGACGCCGTTTGAGGGCAGGGGGTAACTCTGGGGCCAACGTCCTGACTTTC. The rearrangement links TRBV27 to TRBJ2-6; 7 bases fit TRBD1. V was clipped by 8 bases and J by 0 bases; unmatched bases: 19. Per the germline V gene, CDR1 is MNHEY and CDR2 is SMNVEV (reference sequence). CDR3 length: 20 residues.

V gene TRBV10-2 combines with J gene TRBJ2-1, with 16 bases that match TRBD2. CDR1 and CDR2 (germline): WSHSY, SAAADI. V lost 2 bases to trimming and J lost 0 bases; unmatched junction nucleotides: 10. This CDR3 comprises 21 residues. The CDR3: CASSERNLGLAGGSSYNEQFF. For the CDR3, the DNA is TGCGCCAGCAGTGAGCGAAATCTGGGACTAGCGGGGGGGAGCTCCTACAATGAGCAGTTCTTC.

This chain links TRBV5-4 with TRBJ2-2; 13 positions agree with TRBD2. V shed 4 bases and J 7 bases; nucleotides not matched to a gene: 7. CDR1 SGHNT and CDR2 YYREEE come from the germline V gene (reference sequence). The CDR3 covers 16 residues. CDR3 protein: CASSPLAGGPGGELFF. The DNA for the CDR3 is TGTGCCAGCAGCCCACTAGCGGGAGGGCCGGGCGGGGAGCTGTTTTTT.

The CDR3 region is CASSYSLSSGELFF. Here the CDR3 DNA reads TGTGCCAGCAGTTACTCTCTCAGTTCCGGGGAGCTGTTTTTT. The chain couples TRBV6-6 to TRBJ2-2; D unclear. The CDR3 has 14 residues. The germline gives CDR1 MNHNY, CDR2 SVGAGI (reference sequence). V shed 0 bases and J shed 6 bases, with 8 bases lying between them.

The CDR3 sequence is CASSQVSLVSHNEQFF. CDR3 nucleotides: TGCGCCAGCAGCCAAGTTTCCCTAGTGTCCCACAATGAGCAGTTCTTC. The chain joins TRBV4-1 to TRBJ2-1; D uncertain. CDR3 size: 16 residues. Germline V gene sequence: CDR1 MGHRA, CDR2 YSYEKL. V was clipped by 1 base and J by 5 bases, with 15 bases between them.

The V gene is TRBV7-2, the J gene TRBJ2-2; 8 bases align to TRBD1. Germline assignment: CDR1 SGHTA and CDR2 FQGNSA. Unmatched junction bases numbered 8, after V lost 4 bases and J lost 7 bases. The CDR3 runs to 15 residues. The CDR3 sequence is CASSSYRGTGGELFF. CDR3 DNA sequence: TGTGCCAGCAGCTCCTACCGGGGGACAGGCGGGGAGCTGTTTTTT.

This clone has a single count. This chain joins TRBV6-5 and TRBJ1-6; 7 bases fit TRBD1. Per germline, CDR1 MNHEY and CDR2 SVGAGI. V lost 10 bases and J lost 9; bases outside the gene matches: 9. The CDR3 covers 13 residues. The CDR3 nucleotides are TGTGCCACCGCCGGGGCAGGGGGTTCACCCCTCCACTTT. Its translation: CATAGAGGSPLHF.

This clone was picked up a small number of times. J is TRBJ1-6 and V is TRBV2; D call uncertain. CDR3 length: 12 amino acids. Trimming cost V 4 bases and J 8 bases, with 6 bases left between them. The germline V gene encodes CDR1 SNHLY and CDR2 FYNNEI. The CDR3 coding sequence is TGTGCCAGCAGTGGGGAGGATTCACCCCTCCACTTT. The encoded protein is CASSGEDSPLHF.

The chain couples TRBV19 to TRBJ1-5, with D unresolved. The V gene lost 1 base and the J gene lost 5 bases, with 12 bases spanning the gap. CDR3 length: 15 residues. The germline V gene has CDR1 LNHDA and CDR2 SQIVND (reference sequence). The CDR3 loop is CASSIGRRRDQPQHF. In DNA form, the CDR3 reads TGTGCCAGTAGTATAGGGCGACGCCGGGATCAGCCCCAGCATTTT.